The sequence of this T cell receptor beta chain was determined in a study of T-cell memory formation after mild COVID-19. The CDR3 is made up of 12 amino acids. Germline V CDR1 and CDR2: LNHDA, SQIVND (reference sequence). TCRdb fed the 5' RACE reads into MiXCR, producing one record per CDR3 protein. The sample consists of some 150,000 distinct CDR3 sequences, approximately 26% of them appearing once. For this clonotype: A much bigger clone sits one base away, suggesting this may be a read error.

Material for sequencing was PBMCs or a T cell subset sorted from them (not recorded which). This clonotype was obtained from an adult woman who had mild COVID-19 (a few samples of this study predate the infection). Cell type and time point are not known. The V gene is TRBV19, the J gene TRBJ1-2; D gene uncertain. CDR3 bases: TGTGCCGGTAGTTCGGACGGTTCCGGCTACACCTTC. Its translation: CAGSSDGSGYTF.